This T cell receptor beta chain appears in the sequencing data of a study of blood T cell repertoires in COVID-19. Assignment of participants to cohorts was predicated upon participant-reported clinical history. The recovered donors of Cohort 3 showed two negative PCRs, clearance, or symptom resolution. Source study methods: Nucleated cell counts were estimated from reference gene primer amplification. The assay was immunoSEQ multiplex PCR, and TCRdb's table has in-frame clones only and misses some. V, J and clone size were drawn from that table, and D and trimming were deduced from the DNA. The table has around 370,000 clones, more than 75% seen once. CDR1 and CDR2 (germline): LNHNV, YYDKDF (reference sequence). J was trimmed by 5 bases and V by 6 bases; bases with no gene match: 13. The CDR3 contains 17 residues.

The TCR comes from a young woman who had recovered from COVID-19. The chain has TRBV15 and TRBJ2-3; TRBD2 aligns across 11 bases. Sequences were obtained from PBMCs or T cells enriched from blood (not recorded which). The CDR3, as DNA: TGTGCCACCAGAGCCCCCCTCACTAGCGGGGGAGGAGATACGCAGTATTTT. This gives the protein CATRAPLTSGGGDTQYF. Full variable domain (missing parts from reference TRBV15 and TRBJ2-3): DAMVIQNPRYQVTQFGKPVTLSCSQTLNHNVMYWYQQKSSQAPKLLFHYYDKDFNNEADTPDNFQSRRPNTSFCFLDIRSPGLGDTAMYLCATRAPLTSGGGDTQYFGPGTRLTVL.